The 23 T cell receptor beta chains in this list originate from one sample, sequenced in a study of T cells in localized non-small cell lung cancer. TCRdb's table, derived via immunoSEQ multiplex PCR, lists solely in-frame clones and lacks some. The sample includes about 91,000 clones, roughly 90% of them seen just once. Sequenced here: peripheral blood, sampled before any cancer treatment. These receptors were obtained from a man between 35 and 75 years old with stage I squamous cell lung carcinoma.

V and J are TRBV28 and TRBJ1-2, with 7 bases aligning to TRBD1. With 7 bases clipped from V and 4 bases from J, the junction kept 12 bases outside the gene matches. Germline V CDR1 and CDR2: MDHEN, SYDVKM. The CDR3 covers 15 residues. This chain's CDR3 is CASTPGTDPLYGYTF. CDR3 in DNA: TGTGCCAGCACCCCCGGGACAGATCCCCTCTATGGCTACACCTTC.

This sequence joins TRBV7-9 and TRBJ1-4; TRBD1 matches at 10 bases. The trim removed 1 base at V and 8 bases at J, leaving 7 bases unmatched. Germline assignment: CDR1 SEHNR and CDR2 FQNEAQ (reference sequence). The CDR3 is made up of 16 amino acids. The CDR3: CASSLDPGQGLEKLFF. The CDR3 coding sequence is TGTGCCAGCAGCTTAGACCCGGGACAGGGGCTCGAAAAACTGTTTTTT.

The chain carries TRBV7-6 and TRBJ2-5; TRBD2 might be the D (6 bases). V dropped 5 bases and J dropped 7 bases, with 11 bases sitting between them. Looked up from germline, CDR1 is SGHVS and CDR2 is FNYEAQ. This CDR3 is 12 amino acids long. CDR3 nucleotides: TGTGCCAGCAGCCTCGGGACTGGGACCCAGTACTTC. This encodes CASSLGTGTQYF. The variable domain in full, completed from reference TRBV7-6 and TRBJ2-5, reads GAGVSQSPRYKVTKRGQDVALRCDPISGHVSLYWYRQALGQGPEFLTYFNYEAQQDKSGLPNDRFSAERPEGSISTLTIQRTEQRDSAMYRCASSLGTGTQYFGPGTRLLVL.

The rearrangement joins TRBV7-9 to TRBJ2-5; D is unresolved. TRBJ2-7 explains the end of the DNA better; the J call may be wrong. The CDR3 contains 11 residues. Germline values: CDR1 SEHNR, CDR2 FQNEAQ (reference sequence). Written as DNA, the CDR3 is TGTGCCAGCAGCCCTTCCTACGAGCAGTACTTC. Translated: CASSPSYEQYF.

The rearrangement uses TRBV4-1 and TRBJ2-5, with TRBD2 matching 9 bases. CDR3 size: 16 residues. Per germline, CDR1 MGHRA and CDR2 YSYEKL. Germline trimming cut 3 bases from V and 1 base from J; bases unmatched to any gene: 6. The CDR3 reads CASSQGRRGGQETQYF. DNA for the CDR3: TGCGCCAGCAGCCAGGGGCGGCGGGGGGGCCAAGAGACCCAGTACTTC.

This chain uses TRBV6-1 with TRBJ1-1, with D perhaps matching TRBD1 (5 bases). CDR3 length: 15 amino acids. V lost 3 bases and J 4 bases, leaving 15 bases between the germline ends. Germline V lookup: CDR1 MNHNS, CDR2 SASEGT. CDR3 sequence (DNA): TGTGCCAGCAGTGACCGGAGGGGTTGGGCCACTGAAGCTTTCTTT. Residues: CASSDRRGWATEAFF.

The chain uses TRBV6-6 and TRBJ2-2; 7 nucleotides agree with TRBD1. Germline trimming cut 4 bases from V and 3 bases from J; bases unmatched to any gene: 8. The CDR3 contains 16 residues. Germline V gene sequence: CDR1 MNHNY, CDR2 SVGAGI (reference sequence). The CDR3 DNA reads as TGTGCCAGCAGTTCTCAGGGACAGAGGTACACCGGGGAGCTGTTTTTT. Translated, it gives CASSSQGQRYTGELFF.

This rearrangement joins TRBV27 to TRBJ2-7; 12 nucleotides line up with TRBD1. Germline loops: CDR1 MNHEY, CDR2 SMNVEV (reference sequence). This CDR3 region has 17 residues. V shed 0 bases, J shed 6 bases, and the junction held 9 bases outside the gene matches. The CDR3 sequence is CASSLSPPGQGAREQYF. Written as DNA, the CDR3 is TGTGCCAGCAGTTTATCTCCCCCGGGACAGGGGGCTCGCGAGCAGTACTTC.

A remark on this clone: This sample also contains other DNA sequences that code for the same CDR3. The genes are TRBV18 and TRBJ1-1; maybe TRBD1 (6 bases). Trimming pared 2 bases from V and 0 bases from J, leaving 7 bases between. Germline lookup yields CDR1 KGHSH and CDR2 LQKENI. The length of the CDR3 is 14 residues. This CDR3 reads CASSPDRMNTEAFF. Here the CDR3 DNA reads TGTGCCAGCTCACCAGACAGGATGAACACTGAAGCTTTCTTT.

This chain uses TRBV19 with TRBJ1-3, with a tentative D call TRBD1 (5 bases). The CDR3 runs to 16 residues. Germline V gene data show CDR1 as LNHDA and CDR2 as SQIVND (reference sequence). V was trimmed by 3 bases and J by 0 bases, leaving 12 bases between them. The CDR3 here is CASSIRQGSSGNTIYF. Written as DNA, the CDR3 is TGTGCCAGTAGTATCCGCCAGGGCTCCTCTGGAAACACCATATATTTT.

This clone has just a few counts. The chain links TRBV6-5 to TRBJ1-5; 10 positions agree with TRBD1. This CDR3 has 15 amino acids. The J segment lost 5 bases and the V segment lost 0 bases, leaving 1 base of the junction unmatched. Looked up from germline, CDR1 is MNHEY and CDR2 is SVGAGI. The CDR3 reads CASSYSGQGDQPQHF. The CDR3 DNA follows: TGTGCCAGCAGTTACTCAGGACAGGGGGATCAGCCCCAGCATTTT.

This clone was counted a few times. The rearrangement uses TRBV11-2 and TRBJ1-2, with unresolved D. The CDR3 covers 13 residues. Germline loops: CDR1 SGHAT, CDR2 FQNNGV. V lost 1 base and J lost 4, with 7 bases in between. CDR3 region: CASSLGVIYGYTF. Written as DNA, the CDR3 is TGTGCCAGCAGCTTAGGGGTAATCTATGGCTACACCTTC.

This rearrangement joins TRBV5-4 to TRBJ2-1; 12 bases map to TRBD2. V was clipped by 4 bases and J by 8 bases; unmatched bases: 7. This CDR3 spans 15 amino acids. Looked up from germline, CDR1 is SGHNT and CDR2 is YYREEE (reference sequence). The CDR3 bases are TGTGCCAGCAGCCTAGCGGGGGGGCGTAGTGATGAGCAGTTCTTC. Protein sequence: CASSLAGGRSDEQFF.

The chain links TRBV19 to TRBJ1-6; D is perhaps TRBD1 (6 bases). Germline V CDR1 and CDR2: LNHDA, SQIVND (reference sequence). The CDR3 totals 14 residues. The V end lost 3 bases, the J end lost 5 bases, and 8 bases lay between the germline ends. This chain's CDR3 is CASSMDRNNSPLHF. As DNA, the CDR3 is TGTGCCAGTAGTATGGACAGAAATAATTCACCCCTCCACTTT.

The chain couples TRBV5-1 to TRBJ2-7; D is possibly TRBD1 or TRBD2 (6 bases each). CDR1 and CDR2 from the germline V gene are SGHRS and YFSETQ. V dropped 6 bases and J dropped 5 bases, with 24 bases sitting between them. CDR3 size: 16 residues. For the CDR3, the DNA is TGCGCCAGCACTGGAAGGAGAGGGGGGCCAGGCGACGAGCAGTACTTC. It yields the protein CASTGRRGGPGDEQYF. Full variable domain (missing parts from reference TRBV5-1 and TRBJ2-7): KAGVTQTPRYLIKTRGQQVTLSCSPISGHRSVSWYQQTPGQGLQFLFEYFSETQRNKGNFPGRFSGRQFSNSRSEMNVSTLELGDSALYLCASTGRRGGPGDEQYFGPGTRLTVT.

The chain carries TRBV9 and TRBJ2-2, with TRBD1 as a possible D gene (6 bases). The CDR3 consists of 16 residues. Trimming took off 0 bases at V and 0 bases at J, with 9 bases between the two ends. Germline V gene sequence: CDR1 SGDLS, CDR2 YYNGEE. The DNA of the CDR3 is TGTGCCAGCAGCGTAGCGACAGGTACGAACACCGGGGAGCTGTTTTTT. It codes for CASSVATGTNTGELFF.

The chain uses TRBV29-1 and TRBJ1-1; D uncertain. The CDR3 has 10 residues. The ends were cut back, 6 bases at V and 6 bases at J, with 8 bases in the middle. Looked up from germline, CDR1 is SQVTM and CDR2 is ANQGSEA. CDR3 sequence (DNA): TGCAGCGTCCAGACCCCTGAAGCTTTCTTT. Its protein is CSVQTPEAFF. Together with reference TRBV29-1 and TRBJ1-1, the CDR3 gives the full variable domain: SAVISQKPSRDICQRGTSLTIQCQVDSQVTMMFWYRQQPGQSLTLIATANQGSEATYESGFVIDKFPISRPNLTFSTLTVSNMSPEDSSIYLCSVQTPEAFFGQGTRLTVV.

This sequence joins TRBV6-5 and TRBJ1-1, with D possibly TRBD1 on 5 matching bases. This CDR3 is 16 amino acids long. With 2 bases removed from V and 3 bases from J, the gap between germline ends came to 16 bases. Germline V lookup: CDR1 MNHEY, CDR2 SVGAGI. The CDR3 nucleotides read TGTGCCAGCAGTTACCGGGGGGACGGCCCGTACACTGAAGCTTTCTTT. Translation gives CASSYRGDGPYTEAFF.

V is TRBV6-4 and J is TRBJ2-1, with TRBD2 identical over 7 bases. Germline-derived CDR1 and CDR2 are MRHNA and SNTAGT. V lost 5 bases to trimming and J lost 4 bases; unmatched junction nucleotides: 14. This CDR3 region has 17 residues. CDR3 loop: CASSPFHTSETYNEQFF. The CDR3 bases are TGTGCCAGCAGTCCTTTTCATACTAGCGAGACTTACAATGAGCAGTTCTTC.

V gene TRBV7-8 combines with J gene TRBJ2-1, with 8 bases aligning to TRBD2. With 0 bases clipped from V and 5 bases from J, the junction kept 6 bases outside the gene matches. Germline assignment: CDR1 SGHVS and CDR2 FQNEAQ. The CDR3 totals 16 residues. The CDR3 coding sequence is TGTGCCAGCAGCTTAGCGCCGGGGGGGTTTAACAATGAGCAGTTCTTC. It codes for CASSLAPGGFNNEQFF.

This chain joins TRBV2 and TRBJ2-5, with TRBD2 matching 9 bases. CDR1 and CDR2 (germline): SNHLY, FYNNEI. This CDR3 spans 14 amino acids. With V trimmed by 4 bases and J by 4 bases, 4 bases remained unmatched. This CDR3 reads CASSGGSGGETQYF. The CDR3 DNA is TGTGCCAGCAGTGGAGGTAGCGGGGGAGAGACCCAGTACTTC.

This clone has only one observation. This chain joins TRBV7-9 and TRBJ1-4; D possibly corresponds to TRBD1 (6 bases). CDR3 length: 14 residues. V was cut by 0 bases and J by 7 bases, with 9 bases left in between. Germline V CDR1 and CDR2: SEHNR, FQNEAQ (reference sequence). In nucleotides, the CDR3 is TGTGCCAGCAGCTTAGCCAGGGGAGGTGAAAAACTGTTTTTT. It translates to CASSLARGGEKLFF. Full variable domain (outside the CDR3, taken from reference TRBV7-9 and TRBJ1-4): DTGVSQNPRHKITKRGQNVTFRCDPISEHNRLYWYRQTLGQGPEFLTYFQNEAQLEKSRLLSDRFSAERPKGSFSTLEIQRTEQGDSAMYLCASSLARGGEKLFFGSGTQLSVL.

The V call is TRBV28, the J call TRBJ1-1; D may be TRBD1 (6 bases). This CDR3 region has 15 residues. Germline CDR1 is MDHEN and CDR2 is SYDVKM. The germline V and J ends were trimmed by 5 bases and 6 bases, with 19 bases remaining between them. Here the CDR3 reads CASSGSTGRIAEAFF. The DNA for the CDR3 is TGTGCCAGCAGTGGGTCCACAGGGAGAATCGCTGAAGCTTTCTTT. The whole variable domain, remainder taken from reference TRBV28 and TRBJ1-1, is DVKVTQSSRYLVKRTGEKVFLECVQDMDHENMFWYRQDPGLGLRLIYFSYDVKMKEKGDIPEGYSVSREKKERFSLILESASTNQTSMYLCASSGSTGRIAEAFFGQGTRLTVV.